Presented here are 21 T cell receptor beta chains from one specimen sequenced in a study of CD8+ T cells in alopecia areata. Treatment given: oral pan-JAK inhibitor, 5-10 mg twice daily. RNA extraction and reverse transcription yielded cDNA as sequencing template. Profiled with immunoSEQ multiplex PCR; TCRdb holds only in-frame clones, not every one. Among 90,000 to 130,000 clones listed, about 60% were seen once. The source material was CD8+ T cells sorted from blood, sampled at week 24, from a patient treated with tofacitinib. All receptors derive from a human donor with alopecia areata.

The chain combines TRBV5-1 with TRBJ2-3; 8 positions agree with TRBD1. Germline V gene data show CDR1 as SGHRS and CDR2 as YFSETQ. Trimming at V came to 5 bases and at J to 5 bases, leaving 13 bases not matched to a gene. The CDR3 totals 16 residues. This chain's CDR3 is CASSSLVGQEGDTQYF. In DNA form, the CDR3 reads TGCGCCAGCAGTTCTCTCGTGGGACAGGAGGGAGATACGCAGTATTTT.

The chain employs TRBV27 and TRBJ1-2; 7 bases line up with TRBD1. The CDR3 is made up of 16 amino acids. From germline, CDR1 is MNHEY and CDR2 SMNVEV (reference sequence). The J segment lost 2 bases and the V segment lost 4 bases, leaving 10 bases of the junction unmatched. The CDR3 DNA reads as TGTGCCAGCAGTTCACACACGGGACAGCCGAACTATGGCTACACCTTC. Its translation: CASSSHTGQPNYGYTF.

This chain uses TRBV29-1 with TRBJ2-7; D is tentatively TRBD1 or TRBD2 (5 bases each). CDR3 length: 16 amino acids. Germline-derived CDR1 and CDR2 are SQVTM and ANQGSEA. V was shortened by 0 bases and J by 0 bases, with 15 bases between the two germline ends. DNA of the CDR3: TGCAGCGTTGAAGATGGTAGGGACCGGAGCTCCTACGAGCAGTACTTC. As protein: CSVEDGRDRSSYEQYF.

The chain joins TRBV7-3 to TRBJ2-5; tentatively, D is TRBD1 (6 bases). The assigned J gene may be wrong: the sequence end matches TRBJ2-7 better. The germline V gene has CDR1 SGHTA and CDR2 FQGTGA. The CDR3 is 14 residues long. The CDR3 DNA reads TGTGCCAGCAGCCCCCGGGACACCTCCTACGAGCAGTACTTC. Protein sequence: CASSPRDTSYEQYF.

The rearrangement joins TRBV7-9 to TRBJ1-2; 8 bases line up with TRBD1. After removal of 5 bases from V and 3 bases from J, the junction contained 8 bases not matched to a gene. Looked up from germline, CDR1 is SEHNR and CDR2 is FQNEAQ (reference sequence). The CDR3 length is 15 residues. DNA of the CDR3: TGTGCCAGCAGCGAAGGGACAGGACAATACTATGGCTACACCTTC. Amino acid sequence: CASSEGTGQYYGYTF.

This clone has only a few counts. The chain carries TRBV7-9 and TRBJ1-1; D is uncertain. This CDR3 contains 13 residues. The ends were cut back, 5 bases at V and 1 base at J, with 8 bases in the middle. Germline V gene data show CDR1 as SEHNR and CDR2 as FQNEAQ (reference sequence). The CDR3 loop is CASSRSPNTEAFF. In DNA, the CDR3 is TGTGCCAGCAGCCGATCACCGAACACTGAAGCTTTCTTT.

A few counts support this clone. One junction end disagrees with the germline gene, perhaps due to a read error. The rearrangement links TRBV13 to TRBJ2-7; D tentatively fits TRBD1 or TRBD2 (5 bases each). The CDR3 is made up of 17 amino acids. Germline assignment: CDR1 PRHDT and CDR2 FYEKMQ (reference sequence). CDR3 DNA sequence: TGTGCCAGCAGCCTAGGGTCCGGACGGGACCTCTCCTACGAGCAGTACTTC. This translates into CASSLGSGRDLSYEQYF.

The rearrangement uses TRBV10-3 and TRBJ1-5, with 7 nucleotides matching TRBD1. Germline V lookup: CDR1 ENHRY, CDR2 SYGVKD. The CDR3 sequence is 12 residues long. Losses at the gene ends were 11 bases for V and 6 bases for J; bases not matched to a gene: 7. The CDR3 here is CALGTDFQPQHF. CDR3 nucleotide sequence: TGTGCCCTCGGGACAGACTTTCAGCCCCAGCATTTT.

V gene TRBV29-1 combines with J gene TRBJ2-5, with 9 bases identical to TRBD1. Near its end, the DNA agrees better with TRBJ2-7, so the J call may be wrong. CDR1 SQVTM and CDR2 ANQGSEA come from the germline V gene. The CDR3 is 13 amino acids. CDR3 nucleotide sequence: TGCAGCGTTGAAGGGACAGGGGAATACGAGCAGTACTTC. Its protein is CSVEGTGEYEQYF.

This rearrangement joins TRBV7-9 to TRBJ1-6; D is undetermined. Trimming shortened V by 1 base and J by 10 bases, and 14 bases separated the two germline ends. This CDR3 is built from 15 residues. The germline V gene has CDR1 SEHNR and CDR2 FQNEAQ (reference sequence). CDR3 coding DNA: TGTGCCAGCAGCTTAGATTGGGGAGGCAAGTCACCCCTCCACTTT. Its protein is CASSLDWGGKSPLHF.

This clone was seen once. The genes are TRBV19 and TRBJ2-6, with 8 nucleotides matching TRBD1. The CDR3 extends over 15 amino acids. V shed 7 bases, J shed 2 bases, and the junction held 4 bases outside the gene matches. The germline gives CDR1 LNHDA, CDR2 SQIVND (reference sequence). Here the CDR3 DNA reads TGTGCCAGTACCCCGGACAGGGCTGGGGCCAACGTCCTGACTTTC. Encoded protein: CASTPDRAGANVLTF.

V usage is TRBV6-4 and J usage is TRBJ2-3; a possible D gene is TRBD1 (5 bases). Germline V CDR1 and CDR2: MRHNA, SNTAGT. This CDR3 has 14 residues. V gave up 5 bases and J gave up 2 bases, with 11 bases separating them. In nucleotides, the CDR3 is TGTGCCAGCAGTTATACGGACACCACAGATACGCAGTATTTT. Translating it yields CASSYTDTTDTQYF.

V gene TRBV9 combines with J gene TRBJ1-1; D unresolved. The length of the CDR3 is 13 residues. V lost 0 bases and J 6 bases, leaving 9 bases between the germline ends. Looked up from germline, CDR1 is SGDLS and CDR2 is YYNGEE. The CDR3 region is CASSVGERAEAFF. Written as DNA, the CDR3 is TGTGCCAGCAGCGTAGGAGAGCGGGCTGAAGCTTTCTTT.

V usage is TRBV4-1 and J usage is TRBJ2-7, with a tentative D call TRBD1 (6 bases). The CDR3 contains 14 residues. The V and J ends lost 2 bases and 3 bases respectively, with 11 bases between them. The germline V gene has CDR1 MGHRA and CDR2 YSYEKL. As DNA, the CDR3 is TGCGCCAGCAGCCAATCCCAGGGGAGCTACGAGCAGTACTTC. This sequence encodes CASSQSQGSYEQYF.

By proportion, this clone is medium-sized. The V gene is TRBV10-3, the J gene TRBJ1-1, with D uncertain. V was cut by 6 bases and J by 1 base, with 3 bases left in between. The CDR3 length is 11 residues. Germline V gene lookup returns CDR1 ENHRY and CDR2 SYGVKD. The CDR3 loop reads CAIRSNTEAFF. CDR3 bases: TGTGCCATCAGGTCGAACACTGAAGCTTTCTTT.

The V call is TRBV6-1, the J call TRBJ1-5; D remains ambiguous. CDR1 and CDR2 from the germline V gene are MNHNS and SASEGT. This CDR3 contains 11 residues. Here the CDR3 reads CAGGSNQPQHF. The CDR3 coding sequence is TGTGCGGGTGGTAGCAATCAGCCCCAGCATTTT.

A word on this clone: This CDR3 fails to terminate in the conserved phenylalanine or tryptophan, so it likely reflects a read error. J is TRBJ1-1 and V is TRBV29-1; D remains ambiguous. The germline V and J ends were trimmed by 4 bases and 0 bases, with 12 bases remaining between them. This CDR3 has 14 amino acids. Germline V CDR1 and CDR2: SQVTM, ANQGSEA. The CDR3: CSVVAGLMNTEAFL. In DNA, the CDR3 is TGCAGCGTTGTGGCAGGACTCATGAACACTGAAGCTTTCCTT.

This clone appeared a few times. J is TRBJ1-2 and V is TRBV5-1; D gene unclear. The CDR3 has 13 amino acids. In germline, CDR1 is SGHRS, CDR2 YFSETQ. V was clipped by 1 base and J by 2 bases, with 6 bases between them. CDR3 DNA sequence: TGCGCCAGCAGCTTGCCGGAGAACTATGGCTACACCTTC. It specifies CASSLPENYGYTF.

CDR3: CASSSRDSLSYEQYF. The CDR3 DNA reads TGTGCCAGCAGTAGCCGGGACAGCCTATCCTACGAGCAGTACTTC. The chain carries TRBV27 and TRBJ2-7; 7 bases fit TRBD1. This CDR3 comprises 15 residues. Germline V gives CDR1 MNHEY, CDR2 SMNVEV (reference sequence). V shed 5 bases, J shed 1 base, and the junction held 8 bases outside the gene matches.

This clone was seen more than once but under ten times. V usage is TRBV7-9 and J usage is TRBJ2-5; D is undetermined. V lost 2 bases to trimming and J lost 5 bases, with 9 bases between them. The CDR3 sequence is 13 residues long. Germline assignment: CDR1 SEHNR and CDR2 FQNEAQ (reference sequence). CDR3 loop: CASSLNPDETQYF. DNA of the CDR3: TGTGCCAGCAGCTTAAATCCGGATGAGACCCAGTACTTC.

This sequence joins TRBV27 and TRBJ1-1; 7 bases line up with TRBD1. J gave up 4 bases and V 2 bases, and 10 bases lay outside the gene matches. CDR1 is MNHEY, CDR2 SMNVEV, per germline (reference sequence). This CDR3 contains 16 residues. The CDR3 bases are TGTGCCAGCAGTTTACGGTTTACAGGGGTTGCCACTGAAGCTTTCTTT. Its protein product is CASSLRFTGVATEAFF.